This T cell receptor (beta chain) was sequenced during a study of patients and donors after allogeneic stem cell transplantation. This clonotype was seen a few times. TCRdb passed the RT-PCR reads through MiXCR, listing each CDR3 protein once. This sample has about 87,000 distinct CDR3 sequences, with 4% to 5% found just once. CDR1 and CDR2 from the germline V gene are MNHNS and SASEGT. This CDR3 is 16 amino acids long. Trimming cost V 3 bases and J 9 bases; bases outside gene matches: 16. This sequence joins TRBV6-1 and TRBJ2-7; 8 bases agree with TRBD2. What was sequenced was blood, either unsorted or a sorted T cell fraction (not recorded which). The TCR was taken from a human donor who was either an allogeneic HSCT recipient or a stem cell or donor lymphocyte infusion donor (not recorded which). It is not recorded whose cells these are; they may come from a transplant donor. CDR3 amino acids: CASSDIATSGASRQYF. CDR3 in DNA: TGTGCCAGCAGTGACATTGCAACTAGCGGTGCTTCGCGGCAGTACTTC.